This paragraph reports one T cell receptor beta chain. This clone was recorded only once. Its target antigen remains unknown. Base qualities were left out, and no much larger clone turns up one base away. From its cysteine to its phenylalanine, the CDR3 spans 11 amino acids. Only CDR3 DNA remains: 33 bases, in frame from the first base. The trim is 5 bases for V and 4 bases for J, with a gap of 6 bases between the germline ends. According to the germline V gene (reference sequence), CDR1 reads SEHNR and CDR2 reads FQNEAQ. Preparation of the library involved the immunoSEQ multiplex PCR assay. In the original analysis: Richness and clonality were used to summarize the repertoires, and clones that significantly expanded or contracted between pre- and post-therapy samples were identified. This immuneACCESS table, as held by TCRdb, lists in-frame sequences with V and J called but not all clones. Of the missing ones, under half trace to an unresolved V gene in checked studies; the others have no known cause. V and J calls plus clone size are reproduced from that table; the DNA served to infer D and trimming. This sample gives approximately 2,100 clones in total; more than 80% of them show up just once. Together, the top ten hold around a tenth of the sample.

The sample comes from a study of neoadjuvant nivolumab and ipilimumab in lung cancer (dated by TCRdb to 2018 to 2020). Study-wide context: In the NEOSTAR trial, nivolumab was administered intravenously at 3 mg/kg on days 1, 15 and 29, and the combination arm also received ipilimumab 1 mg/kg on day 1 only. The primary endpoint of the trial was the rate of major pathologic response (MPR) in the intention-to-treat population of each study arm. Of the roughly 45 patients with operable NSCLC treated in the trial, roughly 23 were randomized to nivolumab monotherapy and roughly 20 to nivolumab plus ipilimumab. TCR repertoires in pretherapy (baseline) peripheral blood were compared with TCR repertoires in tumors resected at surgery after neoadjuvant immune checkpoint blockade. Matched pretherapy and resected tumor pairs were analyzed from seven patients, of whom four had been treated with nivolumab and three with nivolumab plus ipilimumab.

Study-wide findings and limitations: A positive correlation was observed between pretherapy blood TCR richness and richness in tumors resected after neoadjuvant therapy (Spearman R = 0.82). There was no significant correlation between TCR clonality and pathologic tumor regression, and just a single major-pathologic-response sample was available for the clonality-regression analysis. From pretherapy to surgery, tumor T-cell richness and clonality increased in three of three dual-therapy tumors but in only two of four nivolumab-treated tumors. Resected tumors had greater TCR richness and clonality than tumor-adjacent uninvolved lung, and increases were observed in more dual-therapy-treated tumors. A small number of samples was subjected to TCR sequencing.

Read against the paper, the sample's time point label means: at surgical resection after neoadjuvant nivolumab +/- ipilimumab. Samples were obtained from the phase 2 randomized NEOSTAR trial, in which neoadjuvant nivolumab or nivolumab plus ipilimumab followed by surgery was tested in operable NSCLC. Uninvolved lung adjacent to the tumor was collected at resection and used as a matched non-tumor comparison for the TCR repertoires of resected tumors. The source material was adjacent normal lung tissue, sampled after neoadjuvant nivolumab, alone or with ipilimumab, at or shortly before surgery. The origin of this receptor is an adult with non-small cell lung cancer. The V and J genes are TRBV7-9 and TRBJ2-7; the D gene remains uncertain. The bases read TGTGCCAGCAGCCTCGAGTACGAGCAGTACTTC. It codes for CASSLEYEQYF. The full variable domain, completed from the reference TRBV7-9 and TRBJ2-7 proteins outside the CDR3, reads DTGVSQNPRHKITKRGQNVTFRCDPISEHNRLYWYRQTLGQGPEFLTYFQNEAQLEKSRLLSDRFSAERPKGSFSTLEIQRTEQGDSAMYLCASSLEYEQYFGPGTRLTVT.